The sequence of this TCR beta chain was determined in a study of blood T cells in healthy people across ages (dated by TCRdb to 2013 to 2016). Some background on the complete study: In model experiments, template switching captured about one uniquely barcoded TCR beta cDNA molecule for every two T cells. The study measured age-related changes in TCR beta repertoire diversity using deep sequencing normalized with unique cDNA molecular identifiers. For two donors (one aged 18 to 29 and one aged 80 or older), the study analyzed two additional independent replicas of 1 million unique cDNA reads from the same blood draw. The donors were divided into four age groups: young (average about 16 years), middle-aged (over 35), aged (under 70) and long-lived (82). To avoid experimental bias, donors of different ages were spread randomly across the sequencing lanes.

The donors were around 39 Caucasian individuals from Russia, aged roughly 6 to 95 years, who were systemically healthy. Each donor gave around 9 milliliters of peripheral blood, collected into EDTA-treated Vacutainer tubes. PBMCs were isolated by Ficoll-Paque density-gradient centrifugation, with at least 6 million obtained per sample. Trizol reagent was used to extract total RNA from the PBMCs, yielding at least 5 micrograms per sample. The percentages of naive CD45RAhigh/CD27high T cells were determined by flow cytometry on a PBMC aliquot from every donor. What the research found in general, with its limitations: Since profiling was done on bulk unsorted PBMCs, naive and antigen-experienced compartments could not be conclusively compared. Donor CMV infection status was unknown, potentially confounding age-related changes in expanded clonotypes. Compared with the aged group, the long-lived group had more naive CD4+ T cells, fewer expanded clones and increased TCR diversity, a pattern suggesting age selection. As age increased, observed TCR beta diversity per million T cells dropped in a roughly linear way, and a significant reduction was already evident by age 40. Observed TCR beta diversity correlated strongly with the percentage of naive T cells measured by flow cytometry. Estimates of total diversity from one million sequenced T cells were regarded as lower bounds and underestimates.

The germline V gene (reference sequence) gives CDR1 as SEHNR and CDR2 as FQNEAQ. From the cysteine through the phenylalanine, the CDR3 covers 16 amino acids. The retained sequence is limited to the CDR3, 48 bases, with the frame set at the first base. Library creation used 5' RACE. Instrument used: Illumina HiSeq 2500. The second PCR ran for roughly 7 to 11 cycles and used a J-beta primer mix along with a sample-barcoded 5' primer. Each TCR beta cDNA molecule received a unique molecular identifier from a template-switch 5' adaptor carrying 12 random nucleotides. Each sample yielded at least 3 million CDR3-containing paired-end reads. First-strand cDNA synthesis was performed from all RNA using the Mint cDNA synthesis kit, with priming by a TRBC-specific oligonucleotide. All cDNA was treated with uracil-DNA glycosylase and then went through a first 18-cycle PCR with the universal primers M1SS and BC2_uni_R. Under the source paper's analysis protocol: For normalization, 1 million high-quality reads were randomly selected from each sample, with every read carrying a distinct molecular identifier. Instead of being binned into consensus sequences, reads that shared molecular identifiers were thrown out. CDR3 identification, clonotype clustering and error correction used MiTCR with a Q25 quality threshold and the strictest error-elimination algorithm. A nonparametric unseen species model with Euler transformation was used to estimate lower-bound total TCR beta diversity. TCRdb took the public reads, trimmed them with fastp at Q25, ran MiXCR for clone calling and kept in-frame beta chains. Merged by CDR3 protein, the rows form single entries marked with the most common genes and DNA. The V and J calls were determined by TCRdb, not by the authors. Here the sample has about 1,500,000 distinct CDR3 sequences; about 40% occur a single time. 7.9% of the sample goes to the ten largest clones.

With respect to this clonotype: It lacks a known antigen. At one end, the junction sequence differs from germline, possibly due to a read error.

The specimen sequenced was blood. This receptor was obtained from a woman between 18 and 29 years old in good health. Recombination joined TRBV7-9 with TRBJ1-2; the D region possibly corresponds to TRBD1 (5 bases align). The CDR3: CASSLDGTGSNYGHTF. The DNA is as follows: TGTGCCAGCAGCTTAGATGGTACAGGCTCTAACTATGGCCACACCTTC.